This TCR beta chain stems from a study of blood T cells in healthy people across ages. Primers used in a second PCR of about 7 to 11 cycles were a sample-barcoded 5' primer and a J-beta primer mix. TCRdb passed the 5' RACE reads through MiXCR, listing each CDR3 protein once. The sample lists about 1.4 million distinct CDR3 sequences; 45% to 70% were seen once. General study results and limits: Naive CD4+ cell counts and diversity both ran higher in long-lived than in aged donors.

This clonotype occurred many times. Its antigen is not identified. Germline-derived CDR1 and CDR2 are SGHDT and YYEEEE. The germline V and J ends were trimmed by 4 bases and 4 bases, with 20 bases remaining between them. The CDR3 loop spans 17 amino acids. This sequence originates from a man aged 18-30 years in good health. The sample taken for sequencing was blood. The rearrangement joins TRBV5-6 to TRBJ1-4; D might be TRBD1 (6 bases). The CDR3 is CASSPRGPSGDNEKLFF. In DNA, the CDR3 is TGTGCCAGCAGCCCGCGGGGGCCTTCCGGGGATAATGAAAAACTGTTTTTT. The full variable domain, rest sourced from reference TRBV5-6 and TRBJ1-4, is DAGVTQSPTHLIKTRGQQVTLRCSPKSGHDTVSWYQQALGQGPQFIFQYYEEEERQRGNFPDRFSGHQFPNYSSELNVNALLLGDSALYLCASSPRGPSGDNEKLFFGSGTQLSVL.